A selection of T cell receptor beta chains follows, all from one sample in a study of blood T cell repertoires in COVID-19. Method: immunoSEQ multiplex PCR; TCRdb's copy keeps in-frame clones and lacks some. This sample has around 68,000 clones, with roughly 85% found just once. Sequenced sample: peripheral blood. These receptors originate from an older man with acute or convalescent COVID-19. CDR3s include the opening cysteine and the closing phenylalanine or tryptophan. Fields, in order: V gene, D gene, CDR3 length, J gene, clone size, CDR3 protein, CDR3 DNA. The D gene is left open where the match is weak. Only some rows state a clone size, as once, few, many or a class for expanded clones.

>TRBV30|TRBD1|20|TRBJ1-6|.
CAWSVRWTGTGSSYNSPLHF
TGTGCCTGGAGTGTACGCTGGACAGGGACAGGGAGCTCCTATAATTCACCCCTCCACTTT
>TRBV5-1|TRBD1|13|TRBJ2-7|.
CASSAQGQGEQYF
TGCGCCAGCAGCGCACAGGGGCAGGGCGAGCAGTACTTC
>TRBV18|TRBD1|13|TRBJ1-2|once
CASSPDRVYGYTF
TGTGCCAGCTCACCGGACAGGGTCTATGGCTACACCTTC
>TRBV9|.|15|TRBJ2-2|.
CASSVKGGGTGELFF
TGTGCCAGCAGCGTCAAGGGAGGAGGCACCGGGGAGCTGTTTTTT
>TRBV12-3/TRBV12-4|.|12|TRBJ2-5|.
CASSLGEKTQYF
TGTGCCAGCAGTTTAGGGGAGAAGACCCAGTACTTC
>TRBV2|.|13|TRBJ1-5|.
CASSEVGGQPQHF
TGTGCCAGCAGTGAGGTTGGAGGTCAGCCCCAGCATTTT
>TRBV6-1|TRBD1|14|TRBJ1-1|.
CASSEARDRGRAFF
TGTGCCAGCAGTGAAGCGAGGGACAGGGGTAGAGCTTTCTTT
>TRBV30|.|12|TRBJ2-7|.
CAWSTGAYEQYF
TGTGCCTGGTCTACAGGAGCCTACGAGCAGTACTTC
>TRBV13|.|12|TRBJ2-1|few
CASSFRGNEQFF
TGTGCCAGCAGCTTTAGGGGAAATGAGCAGTTCTTC
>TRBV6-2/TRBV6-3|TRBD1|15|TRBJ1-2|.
CASSFGTGGKFGYTF
TGTGCCAGCAGTTTCGGGACAGGGGGCAAGTTTGGCTACACCTTC
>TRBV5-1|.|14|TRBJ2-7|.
CASSLAVEAVEQYF
TGCGCCAGCAGCTTGGCAGTGGAGGCAGTCGAGCAGTACTTC
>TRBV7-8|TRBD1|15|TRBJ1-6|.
CASSHLTGSNSPLHF
TGTGCCAGCAGCCACCTGACAGGGTCTAATTCACCCCTCCACTTT
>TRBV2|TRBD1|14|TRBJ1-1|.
CASREPGTGGVSFF
TGTGCCAGCAGGGAGCCCGGGACAGGGGGCGTTAGTTTCTTT
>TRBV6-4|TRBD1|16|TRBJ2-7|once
CASSEYLGQENYEQYF
TGTGCCAGCAGTGAATATCTGGGACAGGAGAACTACGAGCAGTACTTC
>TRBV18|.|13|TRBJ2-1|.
CASSLALDNEQFF
TGTGCCAGCTCACTAGCGTTGGACAATGAGCAGTTCTTC
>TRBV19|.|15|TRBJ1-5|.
CASSTQTRENQPQHF
TGTGCCAGTAGTACCCAAACCCGCGAAAATCAGCCCCAGCATTTT
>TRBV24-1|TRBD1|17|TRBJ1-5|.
CATSDTTRQGSNQPQHF
TGTGCCACCAGTGATACGACTCGACAGGGTAGCAATCAGCCCCAGCATTTT
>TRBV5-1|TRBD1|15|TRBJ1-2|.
CASSLVAGGGYGYTF
TGCGCCAGCAGCTTGGTGGCAGGGGGCGGGTATGGCTACACCTTC
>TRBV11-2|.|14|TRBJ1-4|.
CASSADWNNEKLFF
TGTGCCAGCAGCGCCGACTGGAATAATGAAAAACTGTTTTTT
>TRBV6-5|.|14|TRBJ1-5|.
CASGRDGGNQPQHF
TGTGCCAGCGGAAGGGACGGGGGGAATCAGCCCCAGCATTTT
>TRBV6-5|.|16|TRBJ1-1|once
CASSYGRARGNTEAFF
TGTGCCAGCAGTTACGGCCGGGCAAGGGGAAACACTGAAGCTTTCTTT
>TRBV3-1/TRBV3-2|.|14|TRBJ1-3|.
CASSQRESGNTIYF
TGTGCCAGCAGCCAGAGAGAGAGCGGAAACACCATATATTTT
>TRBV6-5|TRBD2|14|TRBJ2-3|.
CASSRDYGSDTQYF
TGTGCCAGCAGCCGGGACTATGGGTCAGATACGCAGTATTTT
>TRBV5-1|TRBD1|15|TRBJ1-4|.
CASSLGQGSREKLFF
TGCGCCAGCAGCTTGGGACAGGGAAGTAGAGAAAAACTGTTTTTT
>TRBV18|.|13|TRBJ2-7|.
CASSPSSAGEQYF
TGTGCCAGCTCACCGTCTTCCGCAGGGGAGCAGTACTTC
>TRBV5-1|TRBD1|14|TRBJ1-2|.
CASSSGTGIGGYTF
TGCGCCAGCAGTTCCGGGACAGGGATTGGAGGCTACACCTTC
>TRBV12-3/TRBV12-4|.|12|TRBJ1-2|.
CASSLEWYGYTF
TGTGCCAGCAGTTTGGAGTGGTATGGCTACACCTTC
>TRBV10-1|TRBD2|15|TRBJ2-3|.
CASRSGTSGTDTQYF
TGCGCCAGCAGATCTGGGACTAGCGGCACAGATACGCAGTATTTT
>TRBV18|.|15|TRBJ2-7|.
CASSPAGTGAYEQYF
TGTGCCAGCTCACCCGCCGGGACTGGGGCCTACGAGCAGTACTTC
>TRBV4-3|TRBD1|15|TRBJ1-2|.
CASSQGGPRGNGYTF
TGCGCCAGCAGCCAAGGGGGGCCCAGGGGGAATGGCTACACCTTC
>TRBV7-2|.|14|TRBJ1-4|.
CASSRSGRGEKLFF
TGTGCCAGCAGCCGGTCGGGGCGGGGTGAAAAACTGTTTTTT
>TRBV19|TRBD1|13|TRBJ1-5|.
CASRQDRNQPQHF
TGTGCCAGTAGACAGGACAGGAATCAGCCCCAGCATTTT
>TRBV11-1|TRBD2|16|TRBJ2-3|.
CASSLGTSGRTDTQYF
TGTGCCAGCAGCTTGGGGACTAGCGGGAGGACAGATACGCAGTATTTT
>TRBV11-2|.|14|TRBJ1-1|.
CASSLVLGATEAFF
TGTGCCAGCAGCTTAGTTCTGGGAGCCACTGAAGCTTTCTTT
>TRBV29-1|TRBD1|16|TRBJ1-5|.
CSVREGATGSNQPQHF
TGCAGCGTTAGAGAGGGGGCGACAGGTAGCAATCAGCCCCAGCATTTT
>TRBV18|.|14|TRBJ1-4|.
CASSPRGQGEKLFF
TGTGCCAGCTCACCGCGGGGGCAGGGGGAAAAACTGTTTTTT
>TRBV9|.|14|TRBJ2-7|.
CASSGRSRVDEQYF
TGTGCCAGCAGCGGTCGGTCAAGAGTCGACGAGCAGTACTTC
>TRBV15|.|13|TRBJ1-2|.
CATSLRRGDGYTF
TGTGCCACCAGCTTAAGACGGGGAGATGGCTACACCTTC
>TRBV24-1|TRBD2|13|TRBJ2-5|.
CATSRTSAETQYF
TGTGCCACCAGCCGGACTAGCGCGGAGACCCAGTACTTC
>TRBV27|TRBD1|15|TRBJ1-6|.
CASSLWTGRGSPLHF
TGTGCCAGCAGTTTATGGACAGGCAGAGGTTCACCCCTCCACTTT
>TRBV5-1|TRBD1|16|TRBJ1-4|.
CASSGLQGIANEKLFF
TGCGCCAGCAGCGGGTTACAGGGGATTGCTAATGAAAAACTGTTTTTT
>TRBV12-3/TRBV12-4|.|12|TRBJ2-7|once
CASSRVFYEQYF
TGTGCCAGCAGCCGGGTTTTTTACGAGCAGTACTTC
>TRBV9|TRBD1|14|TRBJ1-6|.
CASSATGSNSPLHF
TGTGCCAGCAGCGCGACAGGGTCTAATTCACCCCTCCACTTT
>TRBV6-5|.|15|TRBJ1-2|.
CASSYGRGNSYGYTF
TGTGCCAGCAGTTACGGGCGGGGAAACAGCTATGGCTACACCTTC
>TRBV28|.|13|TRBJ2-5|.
CASSLQGRETQYF
TGTGCCAGCAGTTTACAGGGTCGGGAGACCCAGTACTTC
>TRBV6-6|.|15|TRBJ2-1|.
CASTPTSGLYNEQFF
TGTGCCAGCACCCCGACCAGCGGGCTCTACAATGAGCAGTTCTTC
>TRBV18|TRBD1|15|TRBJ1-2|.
CASSPGDSGNYGYTF
TGTGCCAGCTCCCCGGGGGACAGCGGGAACTATGGCTACACCTTC
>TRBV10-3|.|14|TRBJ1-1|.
CAISGTPEQGEAFF
TGTGCCATCAGCGGGACACCTGAACAAGGTGAAGCTTTCTTT
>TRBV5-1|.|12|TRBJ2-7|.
CASSLPSYEQYF
TGCGCCAGCAGCCTTCCGTCCTACGAGCAGTACTTC
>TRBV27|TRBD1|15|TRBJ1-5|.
CASRRQGLRGQPQHF
TGTGCCAGCAGACGACAGGGGTTGAGAGGTCAGCCCCAGCATTTT
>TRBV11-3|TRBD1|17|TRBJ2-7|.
CASSPLRTGTGSYEQYF
TGTGCCAGCAGCCCACTCCGGACCGGGACAGGCTCCTACGAGCAGTACTTC
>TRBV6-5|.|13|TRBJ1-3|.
CASSLSLLDTIYF
TGTGCCAGCAGTTTGTCCCTCCTCGACACCATATATTTT
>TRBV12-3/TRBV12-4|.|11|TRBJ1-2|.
CASGTAYGYTF
TGTGCCAGCGGGACTGCCTATGGCTACACCTTC
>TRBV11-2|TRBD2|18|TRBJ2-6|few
CASSSTLAGGSGANVLTF
TGTGCCAGCAGCTCTACCCTAGCGGGAGGCTCTGGGGCCAACGTCCTGACTTTC
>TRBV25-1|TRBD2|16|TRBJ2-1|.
CASSEFGGRASDEQFF
TGTGCCAGCAGTGAATTTGGCGGGAGGGCGAGCGATGAGCAGTTCTTC
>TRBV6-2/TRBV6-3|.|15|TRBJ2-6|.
CASSYESSGANVLTF
TGTGCCAGCAGTTATGAGAGCTCTGGGGCCAACGTCCTGACTTTC
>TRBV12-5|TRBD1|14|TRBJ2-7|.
CASGLGRGQYEQYF
TGTGCTAGTGGTTTGGGCAGGGGGCAATACGAGCAGTACTTC